The entry below describes one T cell receptor beta chain. The data were obtained in a study of blood T cell repertoires in COVID-19. Study processing details: From reference gene primer amplification, estimates of nucleated cell counts were derived. Here immunoSEQ multiplex PCR was the method, and the copy in TCRdb shows in-frame clones only, minus some. The V and J calls and clone size are taken from that table; D and trimming were inferred from the DNA. The repertoire holds 25,000 to 35,000 clones, with 88% as singletons. The germline V gene encodes CDR1 MDHEN and CDR2 SYDVKM. The ends lost 3 bases at V and 0 bases at J; junction bases unmatched: 3. The CDR3 is 16 amino acids.

V usage is TRBV28 and J usage is TRBJ2-1; 9 bases map to TRBD2. The receptor's source is a man between 60 and 75 years old with COVID-19, enrolled during active disease. The sample taken for sequencing was peripheral blood. CDR3 sequence: CASSLISGGSYNEQFF. The CDR3 DNA is TGTGCCAGCAGTTTGATTAGCGGGGGCTCCTACAATGAGCAGTTCTTC.